This T cell receptor (beta chain) derives from a study of T cell responses to AZD1222 COVID-19 vaccine. For the study at large: The analysis combined second doses at about 4 or about 12 weeks.

The sample holds a few counts of this clone. As yet, its antigen is unknown. Germline V CDR1 and CDR2: MNHEY, SVGAGI. The CDR3 is 15 amino acids. After removal of 5 bases from V and 5 bases from J, the junction contained 10 bases not matched to a gene. Data came from immunoSEQ multiplex PCR; TCRdb stores just in-frame clones and leaves some out. The sample holds 94,000 or so clones, around 89% seen once. Overall study results and limits: At 160-218 and 743-854, vaccine-associated CD4 TCRs were dominant, and they spanned spike.

The source is an adult in good health. Specimen: peripheral blood, collected on day 0 of AZD1222 vaccination. The chain recombines TRBV6-5 with TRBJ2-3, with 7 bases matching TRBD2. CDR3 coding DNA: TGTGCCAGCAGTCGGACACGGACGGGGGGAGATACGCAGTATTTT. Its protein product is CASSRTRTGGDTQYF.